One and the same sample provided the 19 T cell receptor beta chains below, sequenced in a study of shared clonotypes between healthy human individuals. The assay was immunoSEQ multiplex PCR, and TCRdb's table has in-frame clones only and misses some. The sample records over 2 million clones, less than 95% being singletons. Material for sequencing was naive CD4+ T cells from PBMCs. Subset in this sample: CD45RA+ positively selected. Every receptor here comes from a man aged 18 to 30 in good health. Some clones in this sample may be carry-over from other donors' samples.

Comment on this clone: Other DNA sequences in this specimen translate into the identical CDR3. This rearrangement joins TRBV6-5 to TRBJ1-1, with no clear D. V dropped 0 bases and J dropped 2 bases, with 4 bases sitting between them. Germline assignment: CDR1 MNHEY and CDR2 SVGAGI. CDR3 length equals 13 residues. As DNA, the CDR3 is TGTGCCAGCAGTTACTCGGACAACACTGAAGCTTTCTTT. It is translated as CASSYSDNTEAFF.

In the case of this clone: Other DNA variants within this sample encode the same CDR3. This sequence joins TRBV7-3 and TRBJ2-5; D is undetermined. The V end lost 2 bases, the J end lost 4 bases, and 8 bases lay between the germline ends. The CDR3 contains 13 residues. Germline assignment: CDR1 SGHTA and CDR2 FQGTGA. CDR3 protein: CASSLLAGETQYF. As DNA, the CDR3 is TGTGCCAGCAGCTTATTGGCCGGAGAGACCCAGTACTTC.

To note about this clone: This specimen includes other DNA sequences encoding the same CDR3. This sequence joins TRBV5-1 and TRBJ2-5; TRBD1 might be the D (6 bases). V was pared by 0 bases and J by 4 bases, with 16 bases between. Germline CDR1 SGHRS, CDR2 YFSETQ. The CDR3 is 16 residues long. The CDR3 reads CASSLVPAGVGETQYF. In DNA form, the CDR3 reads TGCGCCAGCAGCTTGGTGCCCGCAGGGGTCGGAGAGACCCAGTACTTC.

CDR3 sequence (DNA): TGTGCCAGCAGCTTAGTTGGCGGGACTGAGCAGTTCTTC. This gives the protein CASSLVGGTEQFF. The chain links TRBV7-2 to TRBJ2-1; tentative D call: TRBD2 (6 bases). Germline V lookup: CDR1 SGHTA, CDR2 FQGNSA. This CDR3 is 13 amino acids long. Between the trimmed V and J ends, which lost 1 base and 9 bases, there was a span of 10 bases.

The chain links TRBV19 to TRBJ1-2, with D possibly matching TRBD1 (5 bases). V was shortened by 7 bases and J by 2 bases, with 14 bases between the two germline ends. Germline lookup yields CDR1 LNHDA and CDR2 SQIVND (reference sequence). There are 14 residues in the CDR3. CDR3 nucleotide sequence: TGTGCCAGTATCCCAGGTCGGGGGAACTATGGCTACACCTTC. Protein: CASIPGRGNYGYTF.

This clone came up a few times. The genes are TRBV29-1 and TRBJ1-2, with 8 positions matching TRBD1. Germline V gene sequence: CDR1 SQVTM, CDR2 ANQGSEA. With V trimmed by 6 bases and J by 4 bases, 10 bases remained unmatched. The CDR3 length is 14 residues. CDR3 in DNA: TGCAGCGTAGCTCGACAGGGGAACAGCTATGGCTACACCTTC. Amino acids: CSVARQGNSYGYTF.

The rearrangement joins TRBV11-1 to TRBJ1-1; unclear D gene. Germline CDR1 is SGHAT and CDR2 is FQDESV (reference sequence). This CDR3 contains 19 residues. Trimming cost V 5 bases and J 8 bases, with 33 bases left between them. CDR3 nucleotide sequence: TGTGCCAGCAGCCAGAGGACTGACCCAACACTCTCAAGAACGGGGGAAGCTTTCTTT. This sequence encodes CASSQRTDPTLSRTGEAFF.

This clone came up a few times. This chain joins TRBV5-5 and TRBJ1-1; TRBD1 aligns across 9 bases. The CDR3 covers 16 residues. The V and J ends lost 4 bases and 3 bases, in that order; junction bases with no gene match: 10. The germline V gene encodes CDR1 SGHKS and CDR2 YYEKEE (reference sequence). The CDR3 protein is CASSPMGQGSDTEAFF. For the CDR3, the DNA is TGTGCCAGCAGCCCAATGGGACAGGGCAGCGACACTGAAGCTTTCTTT.

The J gene is TRBJ2-7, the V gene TRBV30; 12 nucleotides agree with TRBD1. V shed 2 bases and J 4 bases; nucleotides not matched to a gene: 9. The CDR3 extends over 16 amino acids. Germline-derived CDR1 and CDR2 are GTSNPN and SVGIG (reference sequence). CDR3 sequence reads: CAWSPRPGQGAYEQYF. As DNA, the CDR3 is TGTGCCTGGAGTCCACGCCCGGGACAGGGGGCTTACGAGCAGTACTTC.

This chain uses TRBV2 with TRBJ2-7, with no clear D. Per the germline V gene, CDR1 is SNHLY and CDR2 is FYNNEI. V was shortened by 7 bases and J by 1 base, with 8 bases between the two germline ends. The CDR3 has 12 residues. The CDR3 spells CASTDLSYEQYF. CDR3 coding DNA: TGTGCCAGCACTGACCTATCCTACGAGCAGTACTTC. The full variable domain, its missing parts supplied by reference TRBV2 and TRBJ2-7, is EPEVTQTPSHQVTQMGQEVILRCVPISNHLYFYWYRQILGQKVEFLVSFYNNEISEKSEIFDDQFSVERPDGSNFTLKIRSTKLEDSAMYFCASTDLSYEQYFGPGTRLTVT.

The rearrangement joins TRBV7-3 to TRBJ2-1, with 9 nucleotides matching TRBD2. CDR1 is SGHTA, CDR2 FQGTGA, per germline. V was pared by 6 bases and J by 8 bases, with 14 bases of the junction left unmatched. The CDR3 contains 16 residues. The CDR3 bases are TGTGCCAGCAGTCCTTTCCTAGCGGGAAGATTCGATGAGCAGTTCTTC. Its protein product is CASSPFLAGRFDEQFF. The full variable domain, with the rest looked up from reference TRBV7-3 and TRBJ2-1, is GAGVSQTPSNKVTEKGKYVELRCDPISGHTALYWYRQSLGQGPEFLIYFQGTGAADDSGLPNDRFFAVRPEGSVSTLKIQRTERGDSAVYLCASSPFLAGRFDEQFFGPGTRLTVL.

The chain links TRBV6-1 to TRBJ1-2; D may be TRBD1 (5 bases). Per the germline V gene, CDR1 is MNHNS and CDR2 is SASEGT. The CDR3 is 13 residues long. V lost 4 bases and J lost 2, with 8 bases in between. CDR3 in amino acids: CASSAGLNYGYTF. CDR3 coding DNA: TGTGCCAGCAGTGCAGGGTTAAACTATGGCTACACCTTC.

This clone appeared a single time. The chain uses TRBV4-3 and TRBJ1-4, with D unclear. V was pared by 3 bases and J by 4 bases, with 15 bases between. The CDR3 totals 16 residues. The germline V gene has CDR1 LGHNA and CDR2 YSLEER. In nucleotides, the CDR3 is TGCGCCAGCAGCCACAGGTTTCCGTCGGGTAATGAAAAACTGTTTTTT. Its translation is CASSHRFPSGNEKLFF.

The chain is built from TRBV19 and TRBJ1-4; a possible D gene is TRBD1 (5 bases). CDR1 and CDR2 from the germline V gene are LNHDA and SQIVND (reference sequence). There are 13 residues in the CDR3. The V and J ends lost 4 bases and 4 bases respectively, with 7 bases between them. The DNA for the CDR3 is TGTGCCAGTAGTAGGACACGTAATGAAAAACTGTTTTTT. Its protein product is CASSRTRNEKLFF.

This chain joins TRBV19 and TRBJ1-1; D is undetermined. This CDR3 is 13 amino acids long. Looked up from germline, CDR1 is LNHDA and CDR2 is SQIVND (reference sequence). V was trimmed by 7 bases and J by 1 base, leaving 10 bases between them. CDR3 sequence reads: CASIGRQNTEAFF. The CDR3 DNA is TGTGCCAGTATAGGCCGGCAGAACACTGAAGCTTTCTTT.

This chain uses TRBV5-6 with TRBJ1-2; 10 bases match TRBD1. The V segment lost 6 bases and the J segment 6 bases; nucleotides outside the gene matches: 5. Germline V lookup: CDR1 SGHDT, CDR2 YYEEEE. There are 13 residues in the CDR3. CDR3 sequence reads: CASTPTGGHGYTF. DNA for the CDR3: TGTGCCAGCACCCCGACAGGGGGCCATGGCTACACCTTC.

The rearrangement uses TRBV6-6 and TRBJ1-2, with D hard to call. The CDR3 totals 14 residues. Trimming shortened V by 0 bases and J by 4 bases, and 9 bases separated the two germline ends. Germline loops: CDR1 MNHNY, CDR2 SVGAGI (reference sequence). The CDR3 here is CASSYSKAVYGYTF. CDR3 in DNA: TGTGCCAGCAGTTACTCGAAGGCGGTCTATGGCTACACCTTC.

The chain couples TRBV7-9 to TRBJ2-7, with D maybe TRBD1 (5 bases). Germline CDR1 SEHNR, CDR2 FQNEAQ (reference sequence). The CDR3 is 15 residues long. The V end lost 5 bases, the J end lost 4 bases, and 18 bases lay between the germline ends. In DNA form, the CDR3 reads TGTGCCAGCAGCGATCTGACAGTAACCGGATACGAGCAGTACTTC. Encoded protein: CASSDLTVTGYEQYF.

The CDR3 region has the DNA TGCGCCAGCGGAGGGACAGGACCCCGAGGCACTGAAGCTTTCTTT. Its translation is CASGGTGPRGTEAFF. The chain carries TRBV5-1 and TRBJ1-1, with 8 bases fitting TRBD1. CDR1 is SGHRS and CDR2 is YFSETQ in the germline V gene. The CDR3 is made up of 15 amino acids. V lost 7 bases to trimming and J lost 4 bases; unmatched junction nucleotides: 12.